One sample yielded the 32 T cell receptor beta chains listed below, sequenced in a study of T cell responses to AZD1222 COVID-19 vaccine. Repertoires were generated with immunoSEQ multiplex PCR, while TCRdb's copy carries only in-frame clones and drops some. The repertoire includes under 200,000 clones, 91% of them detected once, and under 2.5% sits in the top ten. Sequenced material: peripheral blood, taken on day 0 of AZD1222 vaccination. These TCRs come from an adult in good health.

The CDR3 reads CASSPGVESGNTIYF. CDR3 nucleotide sequence: TGTGCCAGCAGCCCGGGGGTCGAGTCTGGAAACACCATATATTTT. The chain uses TRBV6-5 and TRBJ1-3, with a tentative D call TRBD1 (5 bases). The CDR3 extends over 15 amino acids. Germline values: CDR1 MNHEY, CDR2 SVGAGI. V dropped 6 bases and J dropped 1 base, with 13 bases sitting between them.

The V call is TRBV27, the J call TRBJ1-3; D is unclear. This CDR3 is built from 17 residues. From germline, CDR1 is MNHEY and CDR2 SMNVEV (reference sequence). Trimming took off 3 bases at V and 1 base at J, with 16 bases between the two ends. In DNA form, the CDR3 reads TGTGCCAGCAGTTTCGAGATCGGGAAAAAATCTGGAAACACCATATATTTT. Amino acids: CASSFEIGKKSGNTIYF.

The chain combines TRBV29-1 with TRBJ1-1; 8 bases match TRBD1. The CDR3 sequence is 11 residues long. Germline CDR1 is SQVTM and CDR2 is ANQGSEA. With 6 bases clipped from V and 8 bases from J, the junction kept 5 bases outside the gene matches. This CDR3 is CSVGQGWEAFF. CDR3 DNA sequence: TGCAGCGTCGGACAGGGATGGGAAGCTTTCTTT.

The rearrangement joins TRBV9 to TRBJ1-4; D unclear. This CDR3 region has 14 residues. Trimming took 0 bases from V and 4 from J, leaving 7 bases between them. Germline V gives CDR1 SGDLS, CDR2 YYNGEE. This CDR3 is CASSVGQDNEKLFF. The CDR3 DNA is TGTGCCAGCAGCGTAGGGCAGGATAATGAAAAACTGTTTTTT.

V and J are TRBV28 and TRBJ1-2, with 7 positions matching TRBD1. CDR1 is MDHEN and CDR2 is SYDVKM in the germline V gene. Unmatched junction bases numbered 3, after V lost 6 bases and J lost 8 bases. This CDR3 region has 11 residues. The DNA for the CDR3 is TGTGCCAGCAGGACAGGGTACGGCTACACCTTC. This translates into CASRTGYGYTF.

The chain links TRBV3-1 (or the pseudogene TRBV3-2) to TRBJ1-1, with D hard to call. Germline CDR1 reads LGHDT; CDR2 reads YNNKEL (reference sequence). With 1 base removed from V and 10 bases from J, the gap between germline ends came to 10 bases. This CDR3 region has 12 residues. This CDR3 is CASSQGARTAFF. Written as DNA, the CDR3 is TGTGCCAGCAGCCAAGGAGCCAGGACAGCTTTCTTT.

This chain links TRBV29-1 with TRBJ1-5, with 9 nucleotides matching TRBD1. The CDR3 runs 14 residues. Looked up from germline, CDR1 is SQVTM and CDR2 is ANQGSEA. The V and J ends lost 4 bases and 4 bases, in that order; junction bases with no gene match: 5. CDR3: CSVGTGEPNQPQHF. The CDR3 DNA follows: TGCAGCGTTGGGACAGGGGAACCGAATCAGCCCCAGCATTTT.

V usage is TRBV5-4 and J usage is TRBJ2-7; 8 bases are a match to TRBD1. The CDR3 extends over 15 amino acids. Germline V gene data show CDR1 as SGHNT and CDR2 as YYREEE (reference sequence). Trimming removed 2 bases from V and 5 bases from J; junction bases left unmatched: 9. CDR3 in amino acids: CASSFERQGAHEQYF. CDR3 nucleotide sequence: TGTGCCAGCAGCTTCGAACGGCAGGGGGCCCACGAGCAGTACTTC.

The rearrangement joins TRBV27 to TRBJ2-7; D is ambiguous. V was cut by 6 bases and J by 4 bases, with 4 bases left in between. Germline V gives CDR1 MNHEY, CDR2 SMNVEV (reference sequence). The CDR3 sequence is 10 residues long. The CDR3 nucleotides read TGTGCCAGCAGGGAATACGAGCAGTACTTC. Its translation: CASREYEQYF.

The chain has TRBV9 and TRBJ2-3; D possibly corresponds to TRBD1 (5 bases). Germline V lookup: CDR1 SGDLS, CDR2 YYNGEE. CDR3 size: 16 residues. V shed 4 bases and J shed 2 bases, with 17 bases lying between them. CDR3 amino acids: CASSPGHDRPTDTQYF. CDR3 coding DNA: TGTGCCAGCAGCCCCGGTCATGACAGACCCACAGATACGCAGTATTTT. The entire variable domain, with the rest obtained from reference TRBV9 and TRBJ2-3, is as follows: DSGVTQTPKHLITATGQRVTLRCSPRSGDLSVYWYQQSLDQGLQFLIQYYNGEERAKGNILERFSAQQFPDLHSELNLSSLELGDSALYFCASSPGHDRPTDTQYFGPGTRLTVL.

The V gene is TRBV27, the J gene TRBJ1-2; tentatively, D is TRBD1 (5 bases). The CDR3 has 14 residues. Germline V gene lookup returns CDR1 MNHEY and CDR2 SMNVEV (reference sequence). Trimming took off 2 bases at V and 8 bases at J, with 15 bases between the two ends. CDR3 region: CASSLGDPSGGYTF. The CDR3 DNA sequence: TGTGCCAGCAGTTTAGGGGACCCTTCAGGGGGCTACACCTTC.

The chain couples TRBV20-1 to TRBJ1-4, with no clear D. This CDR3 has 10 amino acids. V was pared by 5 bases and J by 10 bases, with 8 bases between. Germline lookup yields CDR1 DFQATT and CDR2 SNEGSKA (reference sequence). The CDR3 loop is CSAYEGKLFF. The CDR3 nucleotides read TGCAGTGCTTACGAAGGAAAACTGTTTTTT.

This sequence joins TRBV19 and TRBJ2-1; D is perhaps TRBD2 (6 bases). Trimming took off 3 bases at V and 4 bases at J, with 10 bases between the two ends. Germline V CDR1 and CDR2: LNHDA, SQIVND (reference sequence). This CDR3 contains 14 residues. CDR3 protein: CASSMGLRYNEQFF. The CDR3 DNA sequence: TGTGCCAGTAGTATGGGACTTCGATACAATGAGCAGTTCTTC. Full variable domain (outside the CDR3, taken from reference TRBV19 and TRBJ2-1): DGGITQSPKYLFRKEGQNVTLSCEQNLNHDAMYWYRQDPGQGLRLIYYSQIVNDFQKGDIAEGYSVSREKKESFPLTVTSAQKNPTAFYLCASSMGLRYNEQFFGPGTRLTVL.

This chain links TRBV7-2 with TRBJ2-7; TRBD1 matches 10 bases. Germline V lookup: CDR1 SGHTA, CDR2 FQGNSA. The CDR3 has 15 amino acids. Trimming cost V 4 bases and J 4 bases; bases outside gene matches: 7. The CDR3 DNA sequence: TGTGCCAGCAGCTCGGGGACAGGGGCCATATACGAGCAGTACTTC. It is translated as CASSSGTGAIYEQYF.

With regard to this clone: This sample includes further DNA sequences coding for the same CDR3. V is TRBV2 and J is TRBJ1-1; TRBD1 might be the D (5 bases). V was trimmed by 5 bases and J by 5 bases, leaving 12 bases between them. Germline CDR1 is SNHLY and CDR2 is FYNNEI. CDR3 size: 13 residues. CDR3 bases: TGTGCCAGCAGTCCCCCCCAGGGTACTGAAGCTTTCTTT. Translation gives CASSPPQGTEAFF.

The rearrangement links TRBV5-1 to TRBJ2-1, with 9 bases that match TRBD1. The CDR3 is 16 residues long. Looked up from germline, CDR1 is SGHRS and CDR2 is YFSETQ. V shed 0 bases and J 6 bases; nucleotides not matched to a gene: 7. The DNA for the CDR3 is TGCGCCAGCAGCTTGGACGGGCGACAGGGGGTCAATGAGCAGTTCTTC. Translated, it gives CASSLDGRQGVNEQFF.

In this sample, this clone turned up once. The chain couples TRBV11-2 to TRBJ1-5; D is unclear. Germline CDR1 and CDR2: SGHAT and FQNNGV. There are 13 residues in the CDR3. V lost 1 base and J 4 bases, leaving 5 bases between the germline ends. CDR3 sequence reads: CASSLGENQPQHF. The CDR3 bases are TGTGCCAGCAGCTTAGGAGAGAATCAGCCCCAGCATTTT.

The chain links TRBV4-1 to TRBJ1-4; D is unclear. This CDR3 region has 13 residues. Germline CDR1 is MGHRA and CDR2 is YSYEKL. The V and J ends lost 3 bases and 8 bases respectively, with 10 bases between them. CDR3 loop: CASSQITGEKLFF. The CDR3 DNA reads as TGCGCCAGCAGCCAGATTACGGGGGAAAAACTGTTTTTT.

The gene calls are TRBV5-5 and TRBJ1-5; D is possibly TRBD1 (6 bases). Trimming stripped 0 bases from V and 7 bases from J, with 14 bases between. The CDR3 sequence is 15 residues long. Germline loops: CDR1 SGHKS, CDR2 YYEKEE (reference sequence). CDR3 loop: CASSLEGGASQPQHF. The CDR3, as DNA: TGTGCCAGCAGCTTGGAAGGGGGGGCGAGCCAGCCCCAGCATTTT.

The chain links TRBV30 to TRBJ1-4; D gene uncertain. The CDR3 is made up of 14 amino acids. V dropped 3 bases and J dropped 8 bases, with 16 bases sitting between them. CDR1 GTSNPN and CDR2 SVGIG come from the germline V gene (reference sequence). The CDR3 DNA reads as TGTGCCTGGAGGGTAGACGGCGGTGGGGAAAAACTGTTTTTT. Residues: CAWRVDGGGEKLFF.

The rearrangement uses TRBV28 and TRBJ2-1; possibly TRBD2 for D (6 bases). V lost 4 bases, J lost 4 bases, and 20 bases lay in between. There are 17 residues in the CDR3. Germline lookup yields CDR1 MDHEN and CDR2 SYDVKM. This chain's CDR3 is CASSSVRGAGSYNEQFF. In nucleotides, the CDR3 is TGTGCCAGCAGTTCCGTAAGGGGTGCGGGATCATACAATGAGCAGTTCTTC.

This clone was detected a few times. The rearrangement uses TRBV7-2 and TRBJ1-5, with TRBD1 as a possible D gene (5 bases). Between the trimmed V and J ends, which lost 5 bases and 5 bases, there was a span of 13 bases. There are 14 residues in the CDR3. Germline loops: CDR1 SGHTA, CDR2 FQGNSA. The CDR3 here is CASSRAGSHQPQHF. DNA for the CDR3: TGTGCCAGCAGCCGGGCAGGGAGTCATCAGCCCCAGCATTTT.

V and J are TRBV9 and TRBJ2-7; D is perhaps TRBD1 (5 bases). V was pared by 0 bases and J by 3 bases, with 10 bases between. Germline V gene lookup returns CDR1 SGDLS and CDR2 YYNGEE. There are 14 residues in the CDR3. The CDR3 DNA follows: TGTGCCAGCAGCGTAGGAGACAGTCACTACGAGCAGTACTTC. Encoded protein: CASSVGDSHYEQYF.

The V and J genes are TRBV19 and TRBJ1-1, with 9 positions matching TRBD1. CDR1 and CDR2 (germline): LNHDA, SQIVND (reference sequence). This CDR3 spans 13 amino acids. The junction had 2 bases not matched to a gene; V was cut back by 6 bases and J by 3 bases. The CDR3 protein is CASRDRGDTEAFF. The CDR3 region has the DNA TGTGCCAGTAGAGACAGGGGGGACACTGAAGCTTTCTTT.

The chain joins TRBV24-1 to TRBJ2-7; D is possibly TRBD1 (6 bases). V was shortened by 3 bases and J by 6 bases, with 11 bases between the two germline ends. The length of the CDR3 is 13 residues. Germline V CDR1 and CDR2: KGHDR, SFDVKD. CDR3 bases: TGTGCCACCAGTGATCTGGACAGCCTCGAGCAGTACTTC. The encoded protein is CATSDLDSLEQYF.

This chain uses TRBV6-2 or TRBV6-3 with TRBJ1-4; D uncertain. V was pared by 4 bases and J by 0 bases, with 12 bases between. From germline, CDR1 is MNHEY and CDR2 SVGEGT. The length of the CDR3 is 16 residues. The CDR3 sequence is CASSSPTAATNEKLFF. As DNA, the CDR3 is TGTGCCAGCAGTTCTCCGACGGCGGCAACTAATGAAAAACTGTTTTTT.

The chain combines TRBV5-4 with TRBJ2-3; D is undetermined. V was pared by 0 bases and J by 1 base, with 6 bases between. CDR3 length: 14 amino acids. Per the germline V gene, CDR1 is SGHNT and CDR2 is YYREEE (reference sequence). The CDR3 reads CASSLAGRTDTQYF. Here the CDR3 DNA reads TGTGCCAGCAGCTTGGCCGGACGCACAGATACGCAGTATTTT.

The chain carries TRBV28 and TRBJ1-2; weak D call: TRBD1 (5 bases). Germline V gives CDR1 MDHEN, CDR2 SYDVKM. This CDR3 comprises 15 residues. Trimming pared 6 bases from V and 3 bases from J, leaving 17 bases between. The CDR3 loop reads CASSPPGGTDYGYTF. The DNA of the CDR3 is TGTGCCAGCAGCCCTCCCGGGGGGACGGACTATGGCTACACCTTC.

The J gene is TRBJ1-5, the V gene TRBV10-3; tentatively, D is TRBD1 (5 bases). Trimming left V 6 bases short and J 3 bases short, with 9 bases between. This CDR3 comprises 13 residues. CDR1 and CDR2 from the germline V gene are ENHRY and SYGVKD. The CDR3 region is CAIRQGLNQPQHF. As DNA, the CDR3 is TGTGCCATCAGGCAGGGTCTCAATCAGCCCCAGCATTTT.

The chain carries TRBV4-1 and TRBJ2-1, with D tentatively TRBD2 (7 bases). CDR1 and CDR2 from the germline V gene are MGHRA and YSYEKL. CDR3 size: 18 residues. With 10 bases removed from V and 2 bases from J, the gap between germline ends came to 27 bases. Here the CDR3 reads CATSTGRVPGPPYNEQFF. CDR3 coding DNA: TGCGCCACCAGTACAGGGAGGGTACCCGGACCCCCCTACAATGAGCAGTTCTTC.

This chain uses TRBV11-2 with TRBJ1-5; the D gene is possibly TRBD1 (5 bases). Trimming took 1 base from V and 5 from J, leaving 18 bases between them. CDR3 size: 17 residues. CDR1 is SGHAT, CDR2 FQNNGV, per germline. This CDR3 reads CASSLGGKGRRDQPQHF. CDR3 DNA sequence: TGTGCCAGCAGCTTAGGGGGGAAGGGGAGAAGAGATCAGCCCCAGCATTTT. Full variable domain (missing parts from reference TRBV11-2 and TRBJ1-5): EAGVAQSPRYKIIEKRQSVAFWCNPISGHATLYWYQQILGQGPKLLIQFQNNGVVDDSQLPKDRFSAERLKGVDSTLKIQPAKLEDSAVYLCASSLGGKGRRDQPQHFGDGTRLSIL.

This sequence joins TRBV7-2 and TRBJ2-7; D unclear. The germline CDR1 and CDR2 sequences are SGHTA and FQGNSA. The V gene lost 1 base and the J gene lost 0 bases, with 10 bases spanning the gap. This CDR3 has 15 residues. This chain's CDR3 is CASSLGSVSSYEQYF. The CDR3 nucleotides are TGTGCCAGCAGCTTAGGGTCCGTGAGCTCCTACGAGCAGTACTTC.